The 23 T cell receptor beta chains presented below share a single source sample, sequenced in a study of cytomegalovirus exposure and HLA in healthy donors. The PCR made use of 60 Vbeta and 13 Jbeta primers. TCRdb's table, derived via immunoSEQ multiplex PCR, lists solely in-frame clones and lacks some. This sample has 85,000 to 90,000 clones, with around 89% found just once. Sequencing was carried out using PBMCs. The receptor set was obtained from a young man in good health and CMV-seronegative.

The chain recombines TRBV21-1 with TRBJ1-2; the table names TRBD1, a call not compared with the DNA. TRBV21-1 is a pseudogene. The CDR3 loop spans 18 amino acids. CDR3 nucleotides: TGTGCCAGCAGACCCAAGCCTCAGACAGGGGGCGAGGACTATGGCTACACCTTC. The encoded protein is CASRPKPQTGGEDYGYTF.

CDR3 DNA: TGTGCCAGCAGCCGCGGACAGATTCAGTATTTT. Translating it yields CASSRGQIQYF. The gene calls are TRBV5-4 and TRBJ2-3; D might be TRBD1 (6 bases). Germline CDR1 SGHNT, CDR2 YYREEE (reference sequence). V dropped 4 bases and J dropped 12 bases, with 12 bases sitting between them. The CDR3 loop spans 11 amino acids. The full variable domain, its missing parts supplied by reference TRBV5-4 and TRBJ2-3, is ETGVTQSPTHLIKTRGQQVTLRCSSQSGHNTVSWYQQALGQGPQFIFQYYREEENGRGNFPPRFSGLQFPNYSSELNVNALELDDSALYLCASSRGQIQYFGPGTRLTVL.

The chain employs TRBV7-9 and TRBJ2-7, with a weak D call TRBD1 (6 bases). Looked up from germline, CDR1 is SEHNR and CDR2 is FQNEAQ (reference sequence). The CDR3 has 14 residues. The V gene lost 5 bases and the J gene lost 2 bases, with 13 bases spanning the gap. The CDR3 sequence is CASSHRDTPYEQYF. The CDR3 DNA is TGTGCCAGCAGCCATCGGGACACCCCCTACGAGCAGTACTTC. Full variable domain (outside the CDR3, taken from reference TRBV7-9 and TRBJ2-7): DTGVSQNPRHKITKRGQNVTFRCDPISEHNRLYWYRQTLGQGPEFLTYFQNEAQLEKSRLLSDRFSAERPKGSFSTLEIQRTEQGDSAMYLCASSHRDTPYEQYFGPGTRLTVT.

Concerning this clone itself: The junction does not match germline at one end; this may be a read error. Different DNA sequences within this sample yield the same CDR3. The V call is TRBV28, the J call TRBJ2-2; D possibly corresponds to TRBD2 (5 bases). The CDR3 length is 13 residues. Looked up from germline, CDR1 is MDHEN and CDR2 is SYDVKM. CDR3 protein: CASSLLNTGELFF. DNA of the CDR3: TGTGCCAGCAGTTTACTAAACACCGGGGAGCTGTTTTTC. Filled out from reference TRBV28 and TRBJ2-2, the complete variable domain reads DVKVTQSSRYLVKRTGEKVFLECVQDMDHENMFWYRQDPGLGLRLIYFSYDVKMKEKGDIPEGYSVSREKKERFSLILESASTNQTSMYLCASSLLNTGELFFGEGSRLTVL.

The V call is TRBV6-5, the J call TRBJ2-5, with unresolved D. The end of the DNA is better explained by TRBJ2-7, so the J call may be wrong. Germline-derived CDR1 and CDR2 are MNHEY and SVGAGI. The CDR3 sequence is 13 residues long. CDR3 residues: CASSYSTGYEQYF. In nucleotides, the CDR3 is TGTGCCAGCAGTTACTCGACTGGGTACGAGCAGTACTTC.

The J gene is TRBJ1-5, the V gene TRBV6-5; 7 bases map to TRBD1. The CDR3 runs to 13 residues. With V trimmed by 5 bases and J by 7 bases, 5 bases remained unmatched. Germline CDR1 and CDR2: MNHEY and SVGAGI. CDR3 sequence: CASSDRVGQPQHF. The CDR3 DNA follows: TGTGCCAGCAGTGACAGGGTGGGACAGCCCCAGCATTTT.

The chain links TRBV11-3 to TRBJ2-4; D possibly corresponds to TRBD2 (6 bases). The CDR3 is 16 amino acids. V was clipped by 5 bases and J by 1 base, with 15 bases between them. Looked up from germline, CDR1 is SGHNT and CDR2 is YENEEA. The CDR3 DNA reads as TGTGCCAGCAGCAACAGGACTGGGGGGGCCAAAAACATTCAGTACTTC. Translated, it gives CASSNRTGGAKNIQYF.

The CDR3 is CASSRTSGAGNQETQYF. Here the CDR3 DNA reads TGTGCCAGCAGCAGGACTAGCGGAGCGGGCAACCAAGAGACCCAGTACTTC. This sequence joins TRBV7-2 and TRBJ2-5, with 10 bases matching TRBD2. Germline-derived CDR1 and CDR2 are SGHTA and FQGNSA. This CDR3 is built from 17 residues. The V gene end was trimmed by 5 bases and the J gene end by 0 bases; junction bases not matched to a gene: 9.

The gene calls are TRBV5-5 and TRBJ1-4, with 9 bases lining up with TRBD1. The CDR3 extends over 16 amino acids. In germline, CDR1 is SGHKS, CDR2 YYEKEE (reference sequence). J was trimmed by 5 bases and V by 1 base; bases with no gene match: 6. Written as DNA, the CDR3 is TGTGCCAGCAGCTTGTGGGAGGGACAGGGCAATGAAAAACTGTTTTTT. It codes for CASSLWEGQGNEKLFF.

J is TRBJ2-5 and V is TRBV15; TRBD2 matches at 14 bases. The CDR3 loop spans 15 amino acids. V trimming: 6 bases; J trimming: 5 bases; junction bases outside the gene matches: 5. Germline V lookup: CDR1 LNHNV, CDR2 YYDKDF (reference sequence). The CDR3 nucleotides are TGTGCCACCAGACCGGGACTAGCGGGAGTGGAGACCCAGTACTTC. Its translation: CATRPGLAGVETQYF.

The CDR3 DNA is TGCGCCAGCACGTTAGGGGCAGGGGGAAGCACAGATACGCAGTATTTT. Its translation is CASTLGAGGSTDTQYF. The chain couples TRBV23-1 to TRBJ2-3; 7 bases are a match to TRBD1. TRBV23-1 is noted as an ORF with a role that remains uncertain. The CDR3 is made up of 16 amino acids. V lost 7 bases, J lost 0 bases, and 10 bases stayed unmatched.

The chain couples TRBV15 to TRBJ2-5; the match to TRBD2 covers 11 bases. The length of the CDR3 is 19 residues. Per germline, CDR1 LNHNV and CDR2 YYDKDF (reference sequence). Trimming took 5 bases from V and 4 from J; bases not matched to a gene: 18. The CDR3 nucleotides are TGTGCCACCAGCGGAACGGGCTGGCTAGCGGGAGGTTTGGGAGAGACCCAGTACTTC. Its protein product is CATSGTGWLAGGLGETQYF.

The gene calls are TRBV27 and TRBJ1-6, with a possible D match to TRBD1 (6 bases). The germline V gene encodes CDR1 MNHEY and CDR2 SMNVEV (reference sequence). Trimming removed 0 bases at V and 6 bases at J, with 12 bases between. The length of the CDR3 is 16 residues. The CDR3: CASSLSRDILNSPLHF. DNA of the CDR3: TGTGCCAGCAGTTTATCTCGGGACATTCTTAATTCACCCCTCCACTTT.

The chain carries TRBV5-3 and TRBJ2-3; possibly TRBD2 for D (6 bases). TRBV5-3 is an ORF; its function is uncertain. V dropped 10 bases and J dropped 2 bases, with 14 bases sitting between them. The CDR3 extends over 13 amino acids. DNA of the CDR3: TGTGCCTTCCCGGCTAGCGCCACAGATACGCAGTATTTT. This encodes CAFPASATDTQYF.

The V gene is TRBV5-4, the J gene TRBJ2-5; D ambiguous. Trimming pared 2 bases from V and 2 bases from J, leaving 10 bases between. Per germline, CDR1 SGHNT and CDR2 YYREEE (reference sequence). CDR3 size: 14 residues. The CDR3 loop is CASSLEQLQETQYF. The CDR3 coding sequence is TGTGCCAGCAGCTTAGAACAGTTACAAGAGACCCAGTACTTC.

This chain uses TRBV13 with TRBJ1-5, with 10 bases aligning to TRBD1. The germline V gene encodes CDR1 PRHDT and CDR2 FYEKMQ (reference sequence). V shed 6 bases and J 7 bases; nucleotides not matched to a gene: 6. This CDR3 spans 14 amino acids. The CDR3 here is CASRRQGAQQPQHF. CDR3 nucleotide sequence: TGTGCCAGCAGAAGACAGGGGGCTCAGCAGCCCCAGCATTTT.

This clone was counted a single time. The chain combines TRBV5-1 with TRBJ2-7; TRBD2 might be the D (5 bases). The CDR3 extends over 16 amino acids. Germline V lookup: CDR1 SGHRS, CDR2 YFSETQ. V lost 0 bases, J lost 6 bases, and 19 bases lay in between. CDR3 region: CASSLVSGLAFSEQYF. The CDR3 nucleotides are TGCGCCAGCAGCTTGGTTTCCGGACTGGCCTTCTCCGAGCAGTACTTC.

The table lists this clone with a few counts. The rearrangement uses TRBV7-8 and TRBJ1-5; D unclear. CDR1 is SGHVS and CDR2 is FQNEAQ in the germline V gene. The CDR3 runs 14 residues. Trimming took off 4 bases at V and 1 base at J, with 8 bases between the two ends. In DNA, the CDR3 is TGTGCCAGCAGCTCCGACGGGAGCAATCAGCCCCAGCATTTT. Translated, it gives CASSSDGSNQPQHF.

This clone was counted once. V and J are TRBV30 and TRBJ1-1; 8 bases are shared with TRBD1. J was trimmed by 6 bases and V by 3 bases; bases with no gene match: 6. The germline V gene encodes CDR1 GTSNPN and CDR2 SVGIG (reference sequence). This CDR3 comprises 13 residues. CDR3 bases: TGTGCCTGGAGCGGACAGGGTCCCGCTGAAGCTTTCTTT. Its translation is CAWSGQGPAEAFF.

The V and J genes are TRBV19 and TRBJ2-2; a weak D match, TRBD2 (5 bases). V was cut by 3 bases and J by 7 bases, with 18 bases left in between. The germline V gene encodes CDR1 LNHDA and CDR2 SQIVND (reference sequence). CDR3 length equals 16 residues. The CDR3 sequence: CASSILAFIDRGELFF. CDR3 nucleotides: TGTGCCAGTAGTATCCTAGCATTCATCGATCGCGGGGAGCTGTTTTTT.

In this sample, this clone turned up once. The V and J genes are TRBV9 and TRBJ2-5, with D tentatively TRBD2 (5 bases). CDR1 is SGDLS, CDR2 YYNGEE, per germline. Trimming took off 2 bases at V and 8 bases at J, with 7 bases between the two ends. This CDR3 has 11 amino acids. The CDR3 region is CASSVGGTQYF. The CDR3 DNA reads as TGTGCCAGCAGCGTCGGAGGAACCCAGTACTTC.

The chain combines TRBV6-6 with TRBJ2-3; 9 bases are a match to TRBD2. J was trimmed by 3 bases and V by 11 bases; bases with no gene match: 6. The CDR3 consists of 13 residues. Looked up from germline, CDR1 is MNHNY and CDR2 is SVGAGI (reference sequence). The CDR3 spells CAGGLASTDTQYF. CDR3 sequence (DNA): TGTGCCGGGGGACTAGCCTCGACAGATACGCAGTATTTT.

The V call is TRBV4-1, the J call TRBJ2-1; tentative D call: TRBD2 (6 bases). The CDR3 length is 18 residues. Germline V CDR1 and CDR2: MGHRA, YSYEKL. V was trimmed by 2 bases and J by 6 bases, leaving 23 bases between them. Here the CDR3 reads CASSQHWTTDGGSNEQFF. The CDR3 nucleotides read TGCGCCAGCAGCCAACACTGGACTACCGACGGGGGAAGCAATGAGCAGTTCTTC.